This TCR beta chain was documented in a study of T cell responses to AZD1222 COVID-19 vaccine. Assay: immunoSEQ multiplex PCR; the TCRdb copy retains only in-frame clones and omits some. The table includes under 300,000 clones, more than 85% detected once. Findings and limits, study-wide: Donor demographics were predominantly white British with a female majority; clonal diversity may be underestimated. Baseline serology detected seropositivity in only a handful of AZD1222 recipients. None of the repertoires were sampled until the peak T cell response had passed.

Germline V gives CDR1 SQVTM, CDR2 ANQGSEA. This CDR3 has 13 residues. V lost 3 bases to trimming and J lost 0 bases, with 9 bases between them. For this clone: Its antigen is unknown.

Sequencing was performed on peripheral blood, taken on day 0 of AZD1222 vaccination. This receptor was identified in an adult in good health. V gene TRBV29-1 combines with J gene TRBJ2-7; no definite D call. The CDR3 DNA reads as TGCAGCGTTGAGATGGTCAACTCCTACGAGCAGTACTTC. This gives the protein CSVEMVNSYEQYF.